The 22 T cell receptor beta chains below were found in one sample sequenced in a study of cytomegalovirus exposure and HLA in healthy donors. Using immunoSEQ multiplex PCR, the repertoire was profiled, and TCRdb retains in-frame clones only, with some absent. This sample has roughly 75,000 clones; just under 85% occur once, and the top ten carry around 2.9%. Sequences were obtained from PBMCs. These receptors were collected from a man aged 25 to 40 in good health and CMV-seronegative.

The chain is built from TRBV25-1 and TRBJ2-6; maybe TRBD1 (5 bases). The V and J ends lost 6 bases and 0 bases respectively, with 9 bases between them. Germline V gene lookup returns CDR1 MGHDK and CDR2 SYGVNS. The CDR3 has 15 residues. Here the CDR3 DNA reads TGTGCCAGCAGGCCCGACAGCTCTGGGGCCAACGTCCTGACTTTC. It is translated as CASRPDSSGANVLTF.

This clone has only one observation. This chain links TRBV5-1 with TRBJ2-5; D is undetermined. CDR1 and CDR2 (germline): SGHRS, YFSETQ. CDR3 length: 14 amino acids. Trimming shortened V by 0 bases and J by 4 bases, and 10 bases separated the two germline ends. Here the CDR3 DNA reads TGCGCCAGCAGCTTGGGGGTAACGGGAGAGACCCAGTACTTC. Translated: CASSLGVTGETQYF.

The rearrangement links TRBV4-2 to TRBJ2-1; D is unresolved. Germline CDR1 LGHNA, CDR2 YNFKEQ. The CDR3 contains 14 residues. V was pared by 0 bases and J by 5 bases, with 8 bases between. The CDR3, as DNA: TGTGCCAGCAGCCAAGATATTGAGAACAATGAGCAGTTCTTC. It is translated as CASSQDIENNEQFF.

The chain is built from TRBV5-1 and TRBJ2-2; TRBD2 is a possible D gene (6 bases). This CDR3 has 18 amino acids. Per germline, CDR1 SGHRS and CDR2 YFSETQ. The V end lost 2 bases, the J end lost 6 bases, and 23 bases lay between the germline ends. The CDR3, as DNA: TGCGCCAGCAGCTTCCCTCGTGGAGGGCCACTAGTTGCCGGGGAGCTGTTTTTT. Translating gives CASSFPRGGPLVAGELFF.

This clone was seen just once. This chain connects TRBV27 to TRBJ2-5; TRBD1 matches 11 bases. With V trimmed by 5 bases and J by 5 bases, 4 bases remained unmatched. Per germline, CDR1 MNHEY and CDR2 SMNVEV (reference sequence). CDR3 length: 14 residues. The CDR3 DNA sequence: TGTGCCAGCAGTCGGGACAGGGGGTTCGAGACCCAGTACTTC. Its protein product is CASSRDRGFETQYF.

This chain uses TRBV14 with TRBJ1-2, with D unclear. V gave up 4 bases and J gave up 5 bases, with 11 bases separating them. The CDR3 is 13 residues long. Germline values: CDR1 SGHDN, CDR2 FVKESK. Here the CDR3 reads CASSPTRLYGYTF. The DNA of the CDR3 is TGTGCCAGCAGCCCTACCCGCTTATATGGCTACACCTTC. The whole variable domain, remainder taken from reference TRBV14 and TRBJ1-2, is EAGVTQFPSHSVIEKGQTVTLRCDPISGHDNLYWYRRVMGKEIKFLLHFVKESKQDESGMPNNRFLAERTGGTYSTLKVQPAELEDSGVYFCASSPTRLYGYTFGSGTRLTVV.

This rearrangement joins TRBV6-5 to TRBJ2-2; maybe TRBD1 (5 bases). V was cut by 6 bases and J by 2 bases, with 13 bases left in between. The CDR3 covers 15 residues. Germline V lookup: CDR1 MNHEY, CDR2 SVGAGI. The CDR3 loop is CASRAPGRNTGELFF. CDR3 in DNA: TGTGCCAGCAGGGCCCCAGGGCGTAACACCGGGGAGCTGTTTTTT.

The genes are TRBV5-1 and TRBJ1-1; the D gene is possibly TRBD1 (5 bases). Germline assignment: CDR1 SGHRS and CDR2 YFSETQ. The CDR3 covers 18 residues. The V gene lost 4 bases and the J gene lost 4 bases, with 26 bases spanning the gap. The CDR3 loop is CASSPDGGRGEWSTEAFF. Here the CDR3 DNA reads TGCGCCAGCAGCCCGGACGGGGGACGAGGAGAATGGAGCACTGAAGCTTTCTTT.

In DNA form, the CDR3 reads TGTGCCAGCAGCCTGACAGGGTATGGCTACACCTTC. Translation gives CASSLTGYGYTF. This chain links TRBV7-3 with TRBJ1-2, with 7 positions matching TRBD1. Germline lookup yields CDR1 SGHTA and CDR2 FQGTGA. The CDR3 has 12 amino acids. The ends lost 5 bases at V and 5 bases at J; junction bases unmatched: 2.

V usage is TRBV9 and J usage is TRBJ2-7; D gene ambiguous. CDR3 length: 15 residues. In germline, CDR1 is SGDLS, CDR2 YYNGEE. Trimming took off 0 bases at V and 6 bases at J, with 16 bases between the two ends. CDR3 in DNA: TGTGCCAGCAGCGTAGGCGGTAACCCCCTTGGCGAGCAGTACTTC. It encodes CASSVGGNPLGEQYF.

The chain joins TRBV7-9 to TRBJ2-1; 8 bases map to TRBD1. J lost 2 bases, V lost 5 bases, and 11 bases had no gene match. Germline V gene lookup returns CDR1 SEHNR and CDR2 FQNEAQ (reference sequence). The CDR3 runs to 17 residues. The CDR3 spells CASSPQSKDRAYNEQFF. The CDR3, as DNA: TGTGCCAGCAGCCCTCAGTCTAAGGACAGGGCCTACAATGAGCAGTTCTTC.

This sequence joins TRBV27 and TRBJ2-1; tentatively, D is TRBD1 (5 bases). V was clipped by 4 bases and J by 0 bases, with 13 bases between them. This CDR3 is 16 amino acids long. Germline V lookup: CDR1 MNHEY, CDR2 SMNVEV (reference sequence). The CDR3 DNA reads TGTGCCAGCAGTTCACTAAGGGGTTACTCCTACAATGAGCAGTTCTTC. Translating it yields CASSSLRGYSYNEQFF.

The V call is TRBV7-2, the J call TRBJ1-2, with D tentatively TRBD1 (5 bases). The CDR3 length is 12 residues. Germline V gene lookup returns CDR1 SGHTA and CDR2 FQGNSA. Trimming pared 2 bases from V and 6 bases from J, leaving 7 bases between. CDR3 protein: CASSLPGNGYTF. For the CDR3, the DNA is TGTGCCAGCAGCTTACCAGGGAATGGCTACACCTTC. Full variable domain (outside the CDR3, taken from reference TRBV7-2 and TRBJ1-2): GAGVSQSPSNKVTEKGKDVELRCDPISGHTALYWYRQSLGQGLEFLIYFQGNSAPDKSGLPSDRFSAERTGGSVSTLTIQRTQQEDSAVYLCASSLPGNGYTFGSGTRLTVV.

This clone occurred once. The chain couples TRBV4-3 to TRBJ2-1; D may be TRBD2 (5 bases). The V end lost 1 base, the J end lost 8 bases, and 15 bases lay between the germline ends. Germline-derived CDR1 and CDR2 are LGHNA and YSLEER. The CDR3 totals 15 residues. CDR3 residues: CASSQGLGLGDEQFF. The CDR3 DNA follows: TGCGCCAGCAGCCAAGGACTTGGACTTGGGGATGAGCAGTTCTTC.

The V and J genes are TRBV4-2 and TRBJ1-2; no clear D. Germline assignment: CDR1 LGHNA and CDR2 YNFKEQ. V shed 0 bases and J shed 4 bases, with 21 bases lying between them. The CDR3 is 18 residues long. The CDR3 DNA reads TGTGCCAGCAGCCAAGAAGTGGGCACACCTCTTGTGGGCTATGGCTACACCTTC. Translated: CASSQEVGTPLVGYGYTF.

This chain uses TRBV6-5 with TRBJ2-1, with TRBD2 matching over 7 bases. The CDR3 loop spans 15 amino acids. Trimming removed 7 bases from V and 4 bases from J; junction bases left unmatched: 10. CDR1 and CDR2 from the germline V gene are MNHEY and SVGAGI. DNA for the CDR3: TGTGCCAGCAACGCGGGCGGGAGCTGGTACAATGAGCAGTTCTTC. This sequence encodes CASNAGGSWYNEQFF.

The chain links TRBV6-5 to TRBJ2-5; 7 nucleotides line up with TRBD2. The germline V gene has CDR1 MNHEY and CDR2 SVGAGI. The J segment lost 2 bases and the V segment lost 0 bases, leaving 3 bases of the junction unmatched. The CDR3 length is 15 residues. The CDR3 coding sequence is TGTGCCAGCAGTTACTCGAAAGCGGGACAAGAGACCCAGTACTTC. Its protein product is CASSYSKAGQETQYF.

This clone was picked up a small number of times. The V and J genes are TRBV9 and TRBJ1-6; a weak D match, TRBD1 (5 bases). The germline V gene has CDR1 SGDLS and CDR2 YYNGEE. V was pared by 4 bases and J by 7 bases, with 18 bases between. The CDR3 extends over 16 amino acids. For the CDR3, the DNA is TGTGCCAGCAGCCCTCGGATGGGGCCGGCCAATTCACCCCTCCACTTT. Amino acid sequence: CASSPRMGPANSPLHF.

The genes are TRBV27 and TRBJ1-2, with D unclear. Germline CDR1 MNHEY, CDR2 SMNVEV (reference sequence). Trimming stripped 6 bases from V and 4 bases from J, with 21 bases between. The CDR3 runs to 16 residues. The CDR3 loop is CASRTLRGRVGYGYTF. The CDR3 nucleotides are TGTGCCAGCAGGACGTTACGAGGTCGGGTCGGCTATGGCTACACCTTC.

The DNA of the CDR3 is TGTGCCAGCAGCCAGTCTTCAGGGGACTACGAGCAGTACGTC. It specifies CASSQSSGDYEQYV. The chain couples TRBV14 to TRBJ2-7, with D tentatively TRBD1 (6 bases). Looked up from germline, CDR1 is SGHDN and CDR2 is FVKESK. The CDR3 is 14 residues long. V lost 3 bases and J 3 bases, leaving 12 bases between the germline ends.

The V gene is TRBV28, the J gene TRBJ1-2; TRBD1 might be the D (6 bases). CDR1 MDHEN and CDR2 SYDVKM come from the germline V gene. Between the trimmed V and J ends, which lost 6 bases and 0 bases, there was a span of 14 bases. This CDR3 has 15 amino acids. The CDR3 bases are TGTGCCAGCAGCCTTGCGGGGGCATCTAACTATGGCTACACCTTC. It is translated as CASSLAGASNYGYTF.

V and J are TRBV7-9 and TRBJ1-1, with a tentative D call TRBD1 (6 bases). The CDR3 consists of 15 residues. The V and J ends lost 1 base and 6 bases respectively, with 15 bases between them. Germline loops: CDR1 SEHNR, CDR2 FQNEAQ (reference sequence). In DNA, the CDR3 is TGTGCCAGCAGCTTAGGTGGGCGGGAGGGGGCTGAAGCTTTCTTT. It specifies CASSLGGREGAEAFF.